Sequencing of this T cell receptor beta chain was carried out in a study of blood T cell repertoires in COVID-19. Study details: The analysed material was cDNA or gDNA that came from T cells, B-cell-depleted T cells, or PBMCs.

Trimming took off 8 bases at V and 3 bases at J, with 7 bases between the two ends. Per germline, CDR1 SGHDN and CDR2 FVKESK. The CDR3 has 11 residues. TCRdb keeps only in-frame clones here, not all; method: immunoSEQ multiplex PCR. The sample has more than 250,000 clones, nearly 90% seen once; the top ten hold about 0.7%. The TCR sequence derives from a human donor in a cohort sampled during active COVID-19. The chain combines TRBV14 with TRBJ2-5; D is unclear. Sequenced input: peripheral blood. This chain's CDR3 is CASAQKETQYF. CDR3 nucleotide sequence: TGTGCCAGCGCACAAAAAGAGACCCAGTACTTC.